This entry lists 18 T cell receptor beta chains sequenced from one sample in a study of blood T cells in healthy people across ages. PCR was performed a second time for about 7 to 12 cycles using a sample-barcoded 5' primer and a J-beta primer mix. Via MiXCR, TCRdb re-called the 5' RACE reads, giving one row per CDR3 protein. This repertoire shows 800,000 or so distinct CDR3 sequences, about 25% found once; its top ten account for approximately 3.7%. The sample was also linked to a second study, of T cells of mothers and their children.

The specimen sequenced was blood. The receptors were sampled from a boy aged 5-17 years in good health.

The genes are TRBV11-2 and TRBJ1-4; D is unclear. Germline V gene sequence: CDR1 SGHAT, CDR2 FQNNGV. The CDR3 is 14 amino acids. Trimming pared 4 bases from V and 7 bases from J, leaving 13 bases between. The CDR3 sequence is CASSYLHSVEKLFF. The CDR3 nucleotides are TGTGCCAGCAGCTACCTCCACAGCGTTGAAAAACTGTTTTTT. The full variable domain, rest sourced from reference TRBV11-2 and TRBJ1-4, is EAGVAQSPRYKIIEKRQSVAFWCNPISGHATLYWYQQILGQGPKLLIQFQNNGVVDDSQLPKDRFSAERLKGVDSTLKIQPAKLEDSAVYLCASSYLHSVEKLFFGSGTQLSVL.

This clonotype was seen only a few times. J is TRBJ2-1 and V is TRBV20-1; D is perhaps TRBD2 (6 bases). The CDR3 is 15 amino acids. V lost 4 bases to trimming and J lost 0 bases, with 13 bases between them. Germline V CDR1 and CDR2: DFQATT, SNEGSKA (reference sequence). In DNA, the CDR3 is TGCAGTGCTACTTCAGGAGGGAGCTCCTACAATGAGCAGTTCTTC. This codes for CSATSGGSSYNEQFF.

The J gene is TRBJ2-7, the V gene TRBV7-2; possibly TRBD1 for D (6 bases). This CDR3 contains 13 residues. Per germline, CDR1 SGHTA and CDR2 FQGNSA. The V end lost 5 bases, the J end lost 9 bases, and 17 bases lay between the germline ends. Here the CDR3 reads CASSPRSGTWQYF. CDR3 in DNA: TGTGCCAGCAGCCCAAGGTCTGGGACATGGCAGTACTTC.

This chain connects TRBV11-2 to TRBJ2-6; D remains ambiguous. CDR3 length: 17 amino acids. V was trimmed by 3 bases and J by 2 bases, leaving 14 bases between them. CDR1 and CDR2 from the germline V gene are SGHAT and FQNNGV. CDR3 residues: CASSFTNKVPGANVLTF. The CDR3 nucleotides read TGTGCCAGCAGCTTTACCAACAAAGTGCCTGGGGCCAACGTCCTGACTTTC.

The gene calls are TRBV12-3 or TRBV12-4 and TRBJ1-4, with TRBD1 identical over 7 bases. Trimming took 6 bases from V and 10 from J; bases not matched to a gene: 11. CDR3 length: 14 residues. CDR3 amino acids: CASRAGTEVGKLFF. The CDR3 DNA reads TGTGCCAGCAGAGCCGGGACAGAGGTGGGAAAACTGTTTTTT.

The gene calls are TRBV18 and TRBJ2-3; D may be TRBD2 (6 bases). Trimming stripped 0 bases from V and 1 base from J, with 14 bases between. The CDR3 spans 17 residues. Germline CDR1 and CDR2: KGHSH and LQKENI. The CDR3 sequence is CASSPPYGSFGTDTQYF. The CDR3 DNA is TGTGCCAGCTCACCACCATACGGGAGTTTCGGCACAGATACGCAGTATTTT.

V and J are TRBV6-1 and TRBJ2-2; 7 bases align to TRBD1. The germline V gene encodes CDR1 MNHNS and CDR2 SASEGT. The CDR3 loop spans 16 amino acids. Trimming took 6 bases from V and 3 from J; bases not matched to a gene: 10. CDR3 sequence: CASRSRTGLHTGELFF. CDR3 DNA sequence: TGTGCCAGCAGGTCCCGGACAGGTCTCCACACCGGGGAGCTGTTTTTT.

This clonotype has a handful of counts. The gene calls are TRBV29-1 and TRBJ1-2, with 11 bases lining up with TRBD1. J was trimmed by 8 bases and V by 6 bases; bases with no gene match: 11. This CDR3 comprises 14 residues. The germline V gene has CDR1 SQVTM and CDR2 ANQGSEA. CDR3 in amino acids: CSVPNGTGGLGYTF. CDR3 nucleotide sequence: TGCAGCGTCCCGAATGGGACAGGGGGGTTGGGCTACACCTTC.

The J gene is TRBJ2-7, the V gene TRBV29-1; D perhaps matches TRBD2 (6 bases). This CDR3 is built from 17 residues. V was pared by 4 bases and J by 0 bases, with 22 bases between. CDR1 SQVTM and CDR2 ANQGSEA come from the germline V gene. The CDR3 reads CSVGGVYSQSLSYEQYF. The CDR3 DNA sequence: TGCAGCGTTGGGGGGGTTTATTCCCAAAGCCTCTCCTACGAGCAGTACTTC.

V is TRBV12-3 or TRBV12-4 and J is TRBJ1-1; a weak D match, TRBD1 (5 bases). V was shortened by 5 bases and J by 10 bases, with 14 bases between the two germline ends. The CDR3 contains 12 residues. CDR3 sequence: CASSQGVLVAFF. CDR3 sequence (DNA): TGTGCCAGCAGTCAAGGGGTTCTGGTAGCTTTCTTT.

This clonotype was counted between two and nine times. This chain uses TRBV7-9 with TRBJ2-7; 10 nucleotides line up with TRBD1. The germline V gene has CDR1 SEHNR and CDR2 FQNEAQ (reference sequence). This CDR3 is 16 amino acids long. V trimming: 3 bases; J trimming: 5 bases; junction bases outside the gene matches: 10. The DNA of the CDR3 is TGTGCCAGCAGCTTGGCCCCGGGACAGGGGTCCAACGAGCAGTACTTC. Translating gives CASSLAPGQGSNEQYF.

Worth noting for this clonotype: Relative to the germline gene, one junction end is altered; a read error may explain this. V is TRBV28 and J is TRBJ2-5, with D perhaps being TRBD1 or TRBD2 (5 bases each). This CDR3 region has 13 residues. The germline gives CDR1 MDHEN, CDR2 SYDVKM. CDR3 DNA sequence: TGTGCCAGCACCCTCGGGGCCGGGCAGACCCATTACTTC. Amino acids: CASTLGAGQTHYF.

This rearrangement joins TRBV2 to TRBJ2-6; D call uncertain. CDR3 length equals 14 residues. V was pared by 5 bases and J by 4 bases, with 9 bases between. CDR1 and CDR2 from the germline V gene are SNHLY and FYNNEI. The CDR3 nucleotides read TGTGCCAGCAGTCCGGGCCGCGGGGCCAACGTCCTGACTTTC. Encoded protein: CASSPGRGANVLTF.

The table lists this clonotype with a few counts. V is TRBV27 and J is TRBJ1-5; 9 bases line up with TRBD1. CDR3 size: 15 residues. J lost 4 bases, V lost 0 bases, and 1 base had no gene match. Germline-derived CDR1 and CDR2 are MNHEY and SMNVEV (reference sequence). CDR3 loop: CASSLSTGGNQPQHF. As DNA, the CDR3 is TGTGCCAGCAGTTTATCGACAGGGGGGAATCAGCCCCAGCATTTT.

This chain joins TRBV5-1 and TRBJ1-2; D perhaps matches TRBD1 (6 bases). From germline, CDR1 is SGHRS and CDR2 YFSETQ. The length of the CDR3 is 15 residues. V was cut by 7 bases and J by 5 bases, with 21 bases left in between. In DNA, the CDR3 is TGCGCCAGCCACCTGGGGGGCAGAGAATCTTATGGCTACACCTTC. Translation: CASHLGGRESYGYTF.

V gene TRBV7-2 combines with J gene TRBJ2-7, with D possibly matching TRBD1 (6 bases). Germline values: CDR1 SGHTA, CDR2 FQGNSA. The CDR3 has 15 amino acids. Trimming removed 6 bases from V and 3 bases from J, with 18 bases in between. CDR3 sequence (DNA): TGTGCCAGCAGTCGAGACAGGCCCACTTACTACGAGCAGTACTTC. It yields the protein CASSRDRPTYYEQYF. The full variable domain, rest sourced from reference TRBV7-2 and TRBJ2-7, is GAGVSQSPSNKVTEKGKDVELRCDPISGHTALYWYRQSLGQGLEFLIYFQGNSAPDKSGLPSDRFSAERTGGSVSTLTIQRTQQEDSAVYLCASSRDRPTYYEQYFGPGTRLTVT.

This chain connects TRBV7-2 to TRBJ2-5; D perhaps matches TRBD1 (9 bases). V shed 1 base and J shed 4 bases, with 16 bases lying between them. Germline CDR1 reads SGHTA; CDR2 reads FQGNSA. The CDR3 extends over 16 amino acids. CDR3: CASSLVAGQGAETQYF. The CDR3 DNA reads TGTGCCAGCAGCTTAGTAGCGGGACAGGGCGCAGAGACCCAGTACTTC.

The rearrangement joins TRBV20-1 to TRBJ1-4; TRBD1 might be the D (5 bases). CDR1 and CDR2 (germline): DFQATT, SNEGSKA (reference sequence). The V end lost 4 bases, the J end lost 8 bases, and 11 bases lay between the germline ends. The CDR3 extends over 12 amino acids. CDR3 sequence reads: CSAKRGAEKLFF. The DNA for the CDR3 is TGCAGTGCTAAAAGGGGCGCGGAAAAACTGTTTTTT.